The present entry profiles one T cell receptor beta chain with its context. This sample was included in a study of blood T cell repertoires in COVID-19. Sequenced by immunoSEQ multiplex PCR; TCRdb stores in-frame clones only, minus some. The table has 130,000 or so clones, 86% seen once. Trimming cost V 3 bases and J 1 base, with 12 bases left between them. The CDR3 runs to 15 residues. The germline gives CDR1 LGHNA, CDR2 YSLEER. The TCR sequence derives from a man in his forties or fifties with acute or convalescent COVID-19. This chain uses TRBV4-3 with TRBJ1-2, with D maybe TRBD1 (6 bases). Sequencing was carried out using peripheral blood. CDR3 in DNA: TGCGCCAGCAGCCAGGCTAACAGGGATAACTATGGCTACACCTTC. Amino acid sequence: CASSQANRDNYGYTF.